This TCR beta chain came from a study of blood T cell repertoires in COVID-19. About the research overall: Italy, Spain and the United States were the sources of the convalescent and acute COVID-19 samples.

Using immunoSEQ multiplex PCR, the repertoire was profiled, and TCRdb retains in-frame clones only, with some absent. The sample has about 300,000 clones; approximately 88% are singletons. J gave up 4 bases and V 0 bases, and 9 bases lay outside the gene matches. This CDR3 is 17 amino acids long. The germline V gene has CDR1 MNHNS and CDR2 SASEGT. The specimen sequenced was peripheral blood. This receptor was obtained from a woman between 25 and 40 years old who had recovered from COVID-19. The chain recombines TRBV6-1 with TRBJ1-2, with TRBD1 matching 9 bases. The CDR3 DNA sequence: TGTGCCAGCAGTGAAGCGGGGACAGGGTTTTCTACCTATGGCTACACCTTC. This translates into CASSEAGTGFSTYGYTF.